This TCR beta chain was profiled in a study of blood T cells in healthy people across ages. Germline values: CDR1 SQVTM, CDR2 ANQGSEA. The CDR3 sequence is 14 residues long. Unmatched junction bases numbered 9, after V lost 7 bases and J lost 2 bases. Alongside a J-beta primer mix, a sample-barcoded 5' primer served in a second PCR lasting 7 to 11 cycles. TCRdb independently ran MiXCR on the 5' RACE reads; one entry per CDR3 protein. The sample contains 1 million or so distinct CDR3 sequences, 45% of which appear only once. This clonotype has a count of ten or more. Specimen: blood. The chain recombines TRBV29-1 with TRBJ2-3; 7 bases match TRBD1. This sequence originates from a woman in her fifties or sixties in good health. Written as DNA, the CDR3 is TGCAGCGCCGGCGCGACAGGGTTCACAGATACGCAGTATTTT. Protein product: CSAGATGFTDTQYF.